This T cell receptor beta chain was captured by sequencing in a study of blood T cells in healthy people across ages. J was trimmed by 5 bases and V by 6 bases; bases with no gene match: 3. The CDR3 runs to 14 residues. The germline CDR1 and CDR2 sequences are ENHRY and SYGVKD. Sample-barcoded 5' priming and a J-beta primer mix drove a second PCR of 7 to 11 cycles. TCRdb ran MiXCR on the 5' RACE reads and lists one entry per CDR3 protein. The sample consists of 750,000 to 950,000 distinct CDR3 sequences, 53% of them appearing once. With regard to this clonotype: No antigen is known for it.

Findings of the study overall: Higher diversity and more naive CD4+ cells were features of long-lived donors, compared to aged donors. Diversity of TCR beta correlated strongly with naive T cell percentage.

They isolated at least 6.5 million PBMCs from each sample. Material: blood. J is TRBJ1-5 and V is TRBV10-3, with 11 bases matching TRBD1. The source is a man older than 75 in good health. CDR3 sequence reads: CAISRGQGDQPQHF. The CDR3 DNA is TGTGCCATCAGCCGGGGACAGGGGGATCAGCCCCAGCATTTT.